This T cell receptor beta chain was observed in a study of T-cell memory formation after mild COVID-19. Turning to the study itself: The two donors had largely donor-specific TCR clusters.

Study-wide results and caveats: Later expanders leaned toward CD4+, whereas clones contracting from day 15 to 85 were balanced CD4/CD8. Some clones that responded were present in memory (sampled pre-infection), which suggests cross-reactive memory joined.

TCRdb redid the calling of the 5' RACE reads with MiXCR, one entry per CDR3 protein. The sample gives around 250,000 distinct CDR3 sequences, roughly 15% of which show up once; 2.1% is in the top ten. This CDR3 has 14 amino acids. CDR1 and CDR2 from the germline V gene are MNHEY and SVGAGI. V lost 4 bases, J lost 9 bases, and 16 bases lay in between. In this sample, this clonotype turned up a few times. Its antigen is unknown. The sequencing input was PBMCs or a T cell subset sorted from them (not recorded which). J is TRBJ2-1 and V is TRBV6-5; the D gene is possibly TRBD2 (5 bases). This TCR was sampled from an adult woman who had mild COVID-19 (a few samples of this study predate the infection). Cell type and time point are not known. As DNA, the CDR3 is TGTGCCAGCAGTTTCTCTCACGGGAAAGTTGAGCAGTTCTTC. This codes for CASSFSHGKVEQFF.